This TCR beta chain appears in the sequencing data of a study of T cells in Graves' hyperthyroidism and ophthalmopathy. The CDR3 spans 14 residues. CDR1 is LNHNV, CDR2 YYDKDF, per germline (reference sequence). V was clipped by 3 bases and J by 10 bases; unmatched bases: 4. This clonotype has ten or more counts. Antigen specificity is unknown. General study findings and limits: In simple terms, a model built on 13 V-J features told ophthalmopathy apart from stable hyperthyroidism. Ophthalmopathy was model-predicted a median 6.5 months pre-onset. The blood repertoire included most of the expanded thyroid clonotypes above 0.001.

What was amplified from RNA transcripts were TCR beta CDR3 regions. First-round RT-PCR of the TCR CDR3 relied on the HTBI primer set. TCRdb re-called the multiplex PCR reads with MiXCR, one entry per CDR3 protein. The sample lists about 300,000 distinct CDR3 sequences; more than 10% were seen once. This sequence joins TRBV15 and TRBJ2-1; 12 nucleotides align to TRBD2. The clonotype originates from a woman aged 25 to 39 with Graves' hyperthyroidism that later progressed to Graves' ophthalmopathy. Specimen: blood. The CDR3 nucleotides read TGTGCCACCAGCAGCCCGGGACTAGCGGGCGAGCAGTTCTTC. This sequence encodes CATSSPGLAGEQFF.